This T cell receptor beta chain is from a study of blood T cell repertoires in COVID-19. In the study overall: COVID-19 samples from acute and convalescent phases originated in the United States, Italy and Spain. In each case, the material was cDNA or gDNA derived from T cells, B-cell-depleted T cells, or PBMCs.

Unmatched junction bases numbered 11, after V lost 10 bases and J lost 2 bases. The length of the CDR3 is 15 residues. Germline-derived CDR1 and CDR2 are WSHSY and SAAADI. Authors' analysis steps: The authors estimated nucleated cell counts from reference gene primer amplification. Only in-frame clones appear in the TCRdb table, and some are missing; sequencing was by immunoSEQ multiplex PCR. The V and J calls and clone size were taken over from that table, and D and trimming were inferred from the DNA. The sample consists of under 75,000 clones, around four fifths of them appearing once. The sample was peripheral blood. The chain couples TRBV10-2 to TRBJ2-3, with TRBD2 matching 8 bases. This sequence was found in a woman between 70 and 85 years old with acute or convalescent COVID-19. The CDR3 DNA follows: TGCGCCATAAGCGGGGGAATGTGGGCCACAGATACGCAGTATTTT. Translation gives CAISGGMWATDTQYF.